This T cell receptor beta chain was documented in a study of cytomegalovirus exposure and HLA in healthy donors (dated by TCRdb to about 2017). A note on the overall study: According to an earlier analysis of 587 of the donors, about 190 million T cells yielded 90 million to 130 million unique TCR beta sequences and about 300 Gb of sequence data. To predict cytomegalovirus infection status, the study brought together high-throughput TCR immunosequencing, statistical association of individual TCRs with disease status, and machine learning. Among the roughly 380 genotyped donors, around 79% belonged to the genetic ancestry cluster associated with self-reported Caucasian donors. The study was designed to test whether signatures of past pathogen exposure could be identified by cataloging public T cell receptors. Because of strong linkage in the cohort, roughly five DR-DQ haplotypes were treated as single units for association and clustering. Donor age, sex, ethnicity and CMV serostatus were compiled alongside the repertoire data. Along with the approximately 600-subject first cohort, a separate validation cohort of 120 different subjects was used. Rather than using new phenotypic data, the later analysis identified candidate immune exposures from TCR beta sequences and from how often those sequences occurred across donors. In a later analysis, previously published TCR beta repertoires from 500 to 750 donors were re-analyzed and high-resolution HLA genotyping was added so that TCR occurrence patterns could be studied. Genome-wide SNP genotypes for about 65% of the 666 donors were used in a later genetic analysis, which treated that subset as a discovery cohort. To decide whether each TCR beta V gene segment behaved as functional or pseudogenic, an earlier analysis of some 570 of the donors relied on high-throughput TCR beta sequencing. HLA typing included class I and class II loci at four-digit resolution. The number of donors typed differed by locus, with about 629-630 for A, B, C, DRB1 and DQB1, roughly 520 for DQA1, under 610 for DPA1, and 472 for DPB1. The study profiled the T cell repertoires of hundreds of subjects by immunosequencing and related them to cytomegalovirus serostatus. Every discovery cohort repertoire had been produced on one sequencing platform. On average, roughly 240,000 unique TCR beta nucleotide sequences were sequenced per donor among more than 350 genotyped donors of the cohort, with 15% to 20% of those sequences being non-productive. An early release covering 500 to 750 HLA-typed donors comprised 300 to 350 gigabases of sequencing data and around 80 million unique TCR sequences.

Concerning this clone itself: Its antigen is still unknown. The junction departs from germline at one end; a sequencing error may be responsible.

Libraries were prepared through the immunoSEQ multiplex PCR assay. For the multiplex PCR, a mixture combining 60 forward primers for TCR Vbeta segments and 13 reverse primers for TCR Jbeta segments was used. The CDR3 region of rearranged TCR beta genes was amplified from genomic DNA with a multiplex PCR assay. Amplified TCR beta libraries were sequenced as 87-base-pair reads on the Illumina HiSeq System. The study's processing was this. Across the 500 to 750 repertoires, a later analysis counted about 81 million unique TCR beta chains, around 10 million of which were shared by at least two donors. To remove PCR and sequencing errors, raw reads were error-corrected and collapsed into unique sequences using a nearest-neighbor algorithm that merged closely related sequences. Alignment of CDR3 sequences to IMGT reference sequences was used to assign V, D and J gene segments. Each retained sequence needed at least a six-nucleotide match to both a V gene segment and a J gene segment. Rearrangements were called productive when the CDR3 lacked stop codons and stayed in frame with V and J; all others were non-productive. CDR3 was defined according to IMGT convention as the region running from the second conserved V-encoded cysteine to the conserved J-encoded phenylalanine. In an earlier analysis of more than 550 of the donors, sequences lacking an unambiguous match to a single V gene segment were excluded. An earlier analysis of approximately 590 of the donors called V segments functional above 56.7% productive rearrangements and segregating when the between-donor standard deviation exceeded 5%. A statistical classification framework was built for diagnosing cytomegalovirus status from the catalog of TCR beta chain sequences. V and J gene assignment, in a later analysis, came from comparing TCR nucleotide sequences with IMGT/GENE-DB human TR gene sequences. A later analysis assigned CDR3 sequences and most-parsimonious VDJ recombination scenarios with the TCRdist pipeline. In a later analysis, each TCR beta chain was defined by its CDR3 amino acid sequence together with its V-gene family, and reads without a unique V-gene family were excluded. As a way to deal with suspected cross-contamination and a sequencing artifact, a later analysis dropped roughly 620 nucleotide sequences that were highly shared and had low generation probability. A later analysis calculated a clonal expansion index for each public chain from normalized within-repertoire ranks of inferred template counts. A later analysis computed generation probabilities with a VDJ recombination model fitted to out-of-frame rearrangements, and checked the results against IGoR. In a later analysis, TCR-TCR, TCR-HLA and TCR-CMV co-occurrence was scored with hypergeometric tests, and a repertoire-size bias correction was applied to TCR pairs. A later analysis estimated false discovery rates by permuting HLA or CMV assignments 20 times. In a later analysis, co-occurring TCRs were grouped using DBSCAN, and TCRdist sequence similarity was added for clustering within HLA-allele-positive subsets. Co-occurrence clustering excluded repertoires with fewer than 30,000 or more than 120,000 public chains, plus five with anomalous nucleotide sharing. Imported from immuneACCESS, the table was reduced by TCRdb to in-frame sequences with V and J called. These copies leave out some clones; in studies compared against another copy, an unresolved V gene accounts for under half, and the cause of the remainder is not known. For V, J and clone size, that table is used; D and trimming come from the DNA. Here the sample has over 200,000 clones; about 77% occur a single time. Jointly, the top ten make up approximately 1.9% of the sample.

The cohort comprised fewer than 750 healthy bone marrow donors. All cohort members were sampled while nominally healthy, although unrecorded immune exposures were likely present. The donor tested CMV seronegative and was one of the 352 seronegative cohort members. Each donor provided a peripheral blood sample, and peripheral blood mononuclear cells were used for TCR beta sequencing. The Qiagen DNeasy Blood Extraction Kit was used to extract genomic DNA from the blood cell samples. From its cysteine to its phenylalanine, the CDR3 spans 10 amino acids. Only the CDR3 portion is preserved as DNA: 30 bases, with reading frame beginning at the first base. The germline V gene (reference sequence) specifies SEHNR as CDR1 and FQNEAQ as CDR2. General conclusions and limits of the study: In a later analysis, HLA-associated TCR beta chains showed more clonal expansion and lower generation probabilities than non-associated chains that were equally common. The earlier analysis of approximately 590 of the donors excluded some 16 rarely observed V segments, including chromosome 9 orphons, because counts were too low. Compared with the approximately 600-donor mean, donors in an Asian-associated ancestry cluster had fewer N-insertions in productive TCRs, according to a later genetic analysis. The only immune exposure information available for the cohort was CMV serostatus. A group of highly shared sequence variants was considered likely to be a technical artifact of the sequencing pipeline. A later analysis found that TCR association rates varied across HLA loci, with DRB1 alleles showing the most associated TCRs and HLA-C alleles the fewest. HLA typing was unavailable for some donors at each locus, so association tests used only the typed subset. At a false discovery rate of 0.05, a later analysis linked 16,951 TCR beta sequences to specific HLA alleles. The study gave a list of over 150 TCR beta chains associated with cytomegalovirus. A later analysis found that most CMV-associated TCR beta chains appeared HLA-restricted, with HLA associations seemingly driven largely by CMV exposure. The 87-base-pair reads could not distinguish some IMGT-functional V segments, including TRBV6-2 and TRBV6-3, so those segments were excluded. The authors suggested that the approach could potentially be extended to other disease states and immunological phenotypes. In a later analysis, several top co-occurrence clusters were reported to appear linked to parvovirus B19, influenza, CMV and Epstein-Barr virus. V-gene and J-gene trimming of TCR beta chains was associated with a missense DCLRE1C variant in a later genetic analysis, and the association was replicated in an independent cohort. A further reported finding was that TCR beta sequences accurately predicted the HLA-A and HLA-B alleles for most subjects in the first cohort. In this cohort, only TCR beta chains were sequenced, and detectable features were limited by the absence of alpha or paired-chain data. An earlier analysis of roughly 570 of the donors showed that most TCR beta V segments appeared in productive rearrangements either about 87% or about 30% of the time, which broadly matched IMGT annotations. The classifier was reported to diagnose cytomegalovirus status with high specificity and sensitivity in both the original and validation cohorts. Correlated functional status among segregating V segments might reflect linkage disequilibrium, but an unknown experimental factor could not be ruled out. Sequencing depth was assumed to be roughly uniform across donors in the presence/absence analyses, though that assumption may not hold. Most TCR sequences were observed very rarely across donors, whereas some public TCRs were present in many individuals. Three of the identified cytomegalovirus-associated TCR beta chains were confirmed in vitro to be specific for cytomegalovirus antigens. When HLA alleles, especially DR and DQ, strongly co-occurred, TCR associations were difficult to assign to individual alleles.

Recombination joined TRBV7-9 with TRBJ2-5, with no reliable assignment of the D segment. The sequenced material came from PBMCs. This receptor was identified in a woman aged 25-40 years in good health and CMV-seronegative. The CDR3 region has the sequence CSSTGETQYF. The bases read TGTTCCAGCACGGGAGAGACCCAGTACTTC.